This T cell receptor (beta chain) was retrieved from a study of regulatory T cells in long-lasting Graves disease. Investigators prepared the TCR beta libraries by applying iRepertoire HTBI primers and Arm-PCR of CDR3 regions. TCRdb reanalysed the multiplex PCR reads using MiXCR and keeps one entry per CDR3 protein. The sample has 550,000 or so distinct CDR3 sequences; approximately 12% are singletons. A few counts support this clonotype. Trimming at V came to 5 bases and at J to 1 base, leaving 4 bases not matched to a gene. The CDR3 loop spans 14 amino acids. Per the germline V gene, CDR1 is SEHNR and CDR2 is FQNEAQ (reference sequence). Noted time point: newly diagnosed GD, antithyroid drugs for less than 3 months. The TCR library was made from RNA that had been extracted from PBMCs in TRIzol. Separately, the same data were catalogued under a study of T cells in Graves' hyperthyroidism and ophthalmopathy.

This receptor was taken from a woman in her 30s with Graves disease. The specimen was peripheral blood mononuclear cells (PBMCs), collected at new diagnosis, from a patient treated with antithyroid drugs. The rearrangement uses TRBV7-9 and TRBJ1-1, with 7 bases that match TRBD1. This CDR3 reads CASSGDRENTEAFF. The CDR3 DNA is TGTGCCAGCAGCGGCGACAGGGAGAACACTGAAGCTTTCTTT.